This TCR beta chain appears in the sequencing data of a study of shared clonotypes between healthy human individuals. Study findings and constraints: The study found about 5.1% of naive CD4 clonotypes shared across a handful of donors. Generation of non-shared clonotypes was less probable than generation of clonotypes shared by all four donors.

The CDR3 consists of 13 residues. Trimming removed 5 bases at V and 6 bases at J, with 14 bases between. Germline loops: CDR1 SEHNR, CDR2 FQNEAQ (reference sequence). The sample holds a few counts of this clone. Its antigen remains unidentified. Here immunoSEQ multiplex PCR was the method, and the copy in TCRdb shows in-frame clones only, minus some. The repertoire holds 650,000 to 800,000 clones, about 90% seen once, with 24% in the top ten. Naive CD8 cells lacked CD45RO and underwent positive selection for CCR7, leaving out terminally differentiated effector memory CD45RA+ cells. Donors were healthy HIV-negative adults without recently reported acute infections or vaccinations.

This TCR derives from a young man in good health. The material sequenced was naive CD8+ T cells sorted from blood. This chain links TRBV7-9 with TRBJ2-7; D perhaps matches TRBD2 (6 bases). The CDR3 sequence: CASSHPTGSEQYF. CDR3 coding DNA: TGTGCCAGCAGCCACCCCACCGGGAGCGAGCAGTACTTC.